A single sample gave rise to the 10 T cell receptor beta chains below, sequenced in a study of T cell responses to AZD1222 COVID-19 vaccine. Profiling relied on immunoSEQ multiplex PCR, and the TCRdb table lists in-frame clones only, not all of them. The sample lists approximately 170,000 clones, about nine tenths seen once, with roughly 1.5% in the top ten. The sequencing here drew on peripheral blood, taken on day 0 of AZD1222 vaccination. The receptors shown here come from an adult in good health.

The rearrangement joins TRBV7-9 to TRBJ2-5, with a possible D match to TRBD2 (6 bases). CDR1 SEHNR and CDR2 FQNEAQ come from the germline V gene (reference sequence). Trimming left V 2 bases short and J 4 bases short, with 17 bases between. The CDR3 spans 16 residues. CDR3: CASSLWRGQTGETQYF. The CDR3 nucleotides are TGTGCCAGCAGCTTATGGAGGGGCCAGACTGGAGAGACCCAGTACTTC. The whole variable domain, filled in from reference TRBV7-9 and TRBJ2-5, reads DTGVSQNPRHKITKRGQNVTFRCDPISEHNRLYWYRQTLGQGPEFLTYFQNEAQLEKSRLLSDRFSAERPKGSFSTLEIQRTEQGDSAMYLCASSLWRGQTGETQYFGPGTRLLVL.

V usage is TRBV30 and J usage is TRBJ1-5, with a tentative D call TRBD1 (6 bases). Looked up from germline, CDR1 is GTSNPN and CDR2 is SVGIG (reference sequence). The V and J ends lost 0 bases and 0 bases respectively, with 12 bases between them. The CDR3 consists of 16 residues. The CDR3 sequence is CAWSVAGASSNQPQHF. The DNA for the CDR3 is TGTGCCTGGAGTGTTGCAGGGGCGAGTAGCAATCAGCCCCAGCATTTT.

This clone was seen just once. CDR3 protein: CASGLDRGNTIYF. CDR3 nucleotide sequence: TGTGCTAGTGGTTTGGACAGAGGAAACACCATATATTTT. V and J are TRBV12-5 and TRBJ1-3; no clear D gene. The CDR3 is made up of 13 amino acids. The V gene's germline CDR1 is LGHNT and CDR2 FRNRAP. V lost 1 base and J 4 bases, leaving 5 bases between the germline ends.

V usage is TRBV21-1 and J usage is TRBJ2-7; TRBD1, the table's D call, lacks a check against the DNA. TRBV21-1 is tagged as a pseudogene. This CDR3 region has 16 residues. CDR3 in DNA: TGTGCCAGCAGCGAGCGCCCGGGACAGACTTCCTACGAGCAGTACTTC. Encoded protein: CASSERPGQTSYEQYF.

The chain combines TRBV19 with TRBJ1-2; the match to TRBD1 covers 9 bases. With 3 bases clipped from V and 4 bases from J, the junction kept 6 bases outside the gene matches. CDR1 LNHDA and CDR2 SQIVND come from the germline V gene (reference sequence). The CDR3 contains 15 residues. The CDR3 bases are TGTGCCAGTAGTATCTCCACAGGGGGCGTCTATGGCTACACCTTC. Protein: CASSISTGGVYGYTF.

This chain connects TRBV5-1 to TRBJ2-7, with D perhaps matching TRBD1 or TRBD2 (5 bases each). This CDR3 is 18 amino acids long. Germline CDR1 is SGHRS and CDR2 is YFSETQ. V was shortened by 4 bases and J by 4 bases, with 27 bases between the two germline ends. For the CDR3, the DNA is TGCGCCAGCAGCGGCTCAGTGGGGGTAGGAGCGAGGCATTACGAGCAGTACTTC. It is translated as CASSGSVGVGARHYEQYF.

The gene calls are TRBV28 and TRBJ1-1; possible D gene TRBD1, 5 bases. V was cut by 2 bases and J by 6 bases, with 10 bases left in between. The CDR3 length is 13 residues. Germline V gene lookup returns CDR1 MDHEN and CDR2 SYDVKM. CDR3 amino acids: CASSLVQGSEAFF. CDR3 DNA sequence: TGTGCCAGCAGTTTAGTTCAGGGCTCTGAAGCTTTCTTT.

This clone was recorded once. J is TRBJ2-7 and V is TRBV28, with D possibly matching TRBD1 (5 bases). The germline CDR1 and CDR2 sequences are MDHEN and SYDVKM. With 4 bases removed from V and 5 bases from J, the gap between germline ends came to 18 bases. The length of the CDR3 is 15 residues. The DNA for the CDR3 is TGTGCCAGCAGTTCCCTTCGGGCAGGGTTCCACGAGCAGTACTTC. It yields the protein CASSSLRAGFHEQYF.

The CDR3 loop is CASSLPGRAQETQYF. In nucleotides, the CDR3 is TGTGCCAGCAGCTTACCGGGGCGGGCCCAAGAGACCCAGTACTTC. This chain joins TRBV7-9 and TRBJ2-5, with D perhaps given as TRBD1 or TRBD2 (5 bases each). Germline V gene sequence: CDR1 SEHNR, CDR2 FQNEAQ (reference sequence). The CDR3 contains 15 residues. The ends were cut back, 2 bases at V and 1 base at J, with 11 bases in the middle.

This chain links TRBV30 with TRBJ2-7; D could derive from TRBD1 or TRBD2 (5 bases each). Between the trimmed V and J ends, which lost 5 bases and 4 bases, there was a span of 18 bases. The germline CDR1 and CDR2 sequences are GTSNPN and SVGIG (reference sequence). CDR3 size: 14 residues. The CDR3 loop reads CAWSPPGPYYEQYF. CDR3 in DNA: TGTGCCTGGTCACCTCCGGGACCTTATTACGAGCAGTACTTC.